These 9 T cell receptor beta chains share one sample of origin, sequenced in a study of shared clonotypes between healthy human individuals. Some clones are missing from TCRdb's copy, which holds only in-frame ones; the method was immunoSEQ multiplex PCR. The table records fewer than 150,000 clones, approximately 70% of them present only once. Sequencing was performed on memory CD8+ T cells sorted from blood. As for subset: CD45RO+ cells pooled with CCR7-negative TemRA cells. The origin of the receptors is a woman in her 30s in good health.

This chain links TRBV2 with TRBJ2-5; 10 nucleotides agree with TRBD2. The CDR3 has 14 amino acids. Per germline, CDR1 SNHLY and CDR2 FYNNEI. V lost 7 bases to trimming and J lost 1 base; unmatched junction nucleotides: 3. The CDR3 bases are TGTGCCAGCATCTTAGCGGGAGGCCAAGAGACCCAGTACTTC. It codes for CASILAGGQETQYF.

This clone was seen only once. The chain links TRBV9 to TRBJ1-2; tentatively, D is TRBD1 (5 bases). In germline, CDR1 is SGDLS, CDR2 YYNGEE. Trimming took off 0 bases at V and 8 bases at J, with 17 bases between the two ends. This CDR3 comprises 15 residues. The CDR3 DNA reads TGTGCCAGCAGCGTAGGTGTCAGGGAGGTTGGAGGCTACACCTTC. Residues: CASSVGVREVGGYTF. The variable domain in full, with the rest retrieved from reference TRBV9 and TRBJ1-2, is DSGVTQTPKHLITATGQRVTLRCSPRSGDLSVYWYQQSLDQGLQFLIQYYNGEERAKGNILERFSAQQFPDLHSELNLSSLELGDSALYFCASSVGVREVGGYTFGSGTRLTVV.

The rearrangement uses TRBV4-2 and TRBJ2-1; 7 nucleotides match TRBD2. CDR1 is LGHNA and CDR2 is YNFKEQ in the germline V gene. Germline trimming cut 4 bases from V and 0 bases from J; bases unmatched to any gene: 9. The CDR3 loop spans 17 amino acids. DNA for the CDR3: TGTGCCAGCAGCCCGACAGCTAGCGGAAGCTCCTACAATGAGCAGTTCTTC. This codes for CASSPTASGSSYNEQFF.

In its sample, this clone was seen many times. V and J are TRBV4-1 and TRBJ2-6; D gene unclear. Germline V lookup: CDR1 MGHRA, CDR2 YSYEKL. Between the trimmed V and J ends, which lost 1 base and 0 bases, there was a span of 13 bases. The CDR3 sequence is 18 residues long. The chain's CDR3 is CASSQGYIISSGANVLTF. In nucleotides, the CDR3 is TGCGCCAGCAGCCAAGGGTACATAATAAGCTCTGGGGCCAACGTCCTGACTTTC.

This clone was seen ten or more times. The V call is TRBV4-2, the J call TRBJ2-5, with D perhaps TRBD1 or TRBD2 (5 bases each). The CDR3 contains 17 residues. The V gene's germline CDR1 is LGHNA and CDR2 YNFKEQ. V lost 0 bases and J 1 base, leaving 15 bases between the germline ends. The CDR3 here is CASSQELGEGPQETQYF. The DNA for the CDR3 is TGTGCCAGCAGCCAAGAATTGGGAGAGGGGCCCCAAGAGACCCAGTACTTC.

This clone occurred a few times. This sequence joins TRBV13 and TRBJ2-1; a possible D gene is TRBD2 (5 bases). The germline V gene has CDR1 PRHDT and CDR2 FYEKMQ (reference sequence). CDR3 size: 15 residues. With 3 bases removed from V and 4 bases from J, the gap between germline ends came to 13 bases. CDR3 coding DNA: TGTGCCAGCAGCTTGGAGGAGAGTGTTTACAATGAGCAGTTCTTC. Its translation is CASSLEESVYNEQFF.

CDR3 in amino acids: CASSERGGEKLFF. The CDR3 DNA sequence: TGTGCCAGCAGTGAGCGGGGGGGTGAAAAACTGTTTTTT. The chain is built from TRBV6-1 and TRBJ1-4; TRBD1 is a possible D gene (5 bases). There are 13 residues in the CDR3. Germline V gene sequence: CDR1 MNHNS, CDR2 SASEGT. Trimming shortened V by 3 bases and J by 7 bases, and 9 bases separated the two germline ends.

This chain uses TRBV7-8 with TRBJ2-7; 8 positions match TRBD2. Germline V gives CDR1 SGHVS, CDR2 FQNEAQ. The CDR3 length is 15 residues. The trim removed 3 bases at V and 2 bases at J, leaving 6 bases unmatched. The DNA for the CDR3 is TGTGCCAGCAGCTTTGCCCCCGGGGGGGCCTACGAGCAGTACTTC. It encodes CASSFAPGGAYEQYF.

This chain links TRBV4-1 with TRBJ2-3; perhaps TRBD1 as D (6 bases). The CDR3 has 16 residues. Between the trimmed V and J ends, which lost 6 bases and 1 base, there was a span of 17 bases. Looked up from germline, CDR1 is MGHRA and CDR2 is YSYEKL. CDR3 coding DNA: TGCGCCAGCAGGACACCGGGACAAGGACGCACAGATACGCAGTATTTT. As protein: CASRTPGQGRTDTQYF.